This TCR beta chain emerged from a study of T cell changes during pregnancy in multiple sclerosis. Assay: immunoSEQ multiplex PCR; the TCRdb copy retains only in-frame clones and omits some. This table has 15,000 to 17,000 clones, about 80% appearing once. The CDR3 runs to 13 residues. V shed 4 bases and J 7 bases; nucleotides not matched to a gene: 6. Germline V gene sequence: CDR1 SGHRS, CDR2 YFSETQ. The chain carries TRBV5-1 and TRBJ1-1; 8 bases fit TRBD1. This sequence was found in a female donor in good health, enrolled as a control in a pregnancy study. The sequences come from CD8+ T cells from peripheral blood mononuclear cells, collected after pregnancy. CDR3 loop: CASSPGQGREAFF. The CDR3 DNA reads as TGCGCCAGCAGCCCTGGACAGGGACGTGAAGCTTTCTTT. Drawing the rest from reference TRBV5-1 and TRBJ1-1, the complete variable domain is KAGVTQTPRYLIKTRGQQVTLSCSPISGHRSVSWYQQTPGQGLQFLFEYFSETQRNKGNFPGRFSGRQFSNSRSEMNVSTLELGDSALYLCASSPGQGREAFFGQGTRLTVV.